Listed below are T cell receptor beta chains from one sample, sequenced in a study of OX40 agonist ivuxolimab in advanced cancers. Produced via immunoSEQ multiplex PCR; TCRdb's table is partial and in-frame only. The table has approximately 64,000 clones, 88% seen once. Sample: CD4+ or CD8+ T cells sorted from blood, taken in a trial of the OX40 agonist ivuxolimab. These receptors came from an adult with an advanced solid tumor such as melanoma, head and neck, liver or kidney cancer. CDR3s include the opening cysteine and the closing phenylalanine or tryptophan. A D gene is named only where the DNA matches it firmly. The size of a clone is reported for some rows only, either as once, few or many, or as a class for expanded clones.

CDR3aa	CDR3nt	abundance	d_gene	v_gene	j_gene
CASSSQGDNQPQHF	TGTGCCAGCAGCTCACAGGGGGACAATCAGCCCCAGCATTTT	NA	TRBD1	TRBV7-9	TRBJ1-5
CATRDSALNTEAFF	TGTGCCACCCGGGACAGCGCCTTGAACACTGAAGCTTTCTTT	NA	TRBD1	TRBV6-5	TRBJ1-1
CASSLQGSHYEQYF	TGTGCCAGCAGCTTACAGGGGAGTCACTACGAGCAGTACTTC	NA	NA	TRBV11-3	TRBJ2-7
CASSPTGNTIYF	TGCGCCAGCAGCCCGACAGGAAACACCATATATTTT	NA	NA	TRBV5-1	TRBJ1-3
CASSEALVMGLNTEAFF	TGTGCCAGCAGTGAAGCGCTGGTGATGGGGCTGAACACTGAAGCTTTCTTT	NA	NA	TRBV2	TRBJ1-1
CASSTPGGGGTGELFF	TGTGCCAGTAGTACCCCTGGGGGCGGGGGCACCGGGGAGCTGTTTTTT	NA	NA	TRBV19	TRBJ2-2
CASSLSGGSSYEQYF	TGCGCCAGCAGCTTGAGCGGGGGGAGCTCCTACGAGCAGTACTTC	once	TRBD2	TRBV5-1	TRBJ2-7
CASSPTGNTEAFF	TGTGCCAGCAGCCCCACAGGGAACACTGAAGCTTTCTTT	NA	NA	TRBV6-1	TRBJ1-1
CASSPVSVAANVLTF	TGTGCCAGCAGTCCCGTTTCGGTGGCGGCCAACGTCCTGACTTTC	few	NA	TRBV6-6	TRBJ2-6
CASSLGLAGVRQFF	TGTGCCAGCAGCTTAGGACTAGCGGGAGTCAGGCAGTTCTTC	NA	TRBD2	TRBV7-9	TRBJ2-1
CAWRPAGAEGGDTQYF	TGTGCCTGGAGGCCGGCGGGAGCGGAGGGGGGAGATACGCAGTATTTT	NA	NA	TRBV30	TRBJ2-3
CASSFPGAFSGVTMVGVNQPQHF	TGTGCCAGCAGCTTCCCGGGGGCATTCAGCGGGGTAACGATGGTCGGGGTCAATCAGCCCCAGCATTTT	few	NA	TRBV21-1	TRBJ1-5
CASSLGIAGVRPYEQYF	TGCGCCAGCAGCTTGGGCATAGCGGGAGTCCGACCCTACGAGCAGTACTTC	NA	TRBD2	TRBV5-1	TRBJ2-7
CASSEGWTGHNSPLHF	TGTGCCAGCAGTGAGGGCTGGACAGGGCATAATTCACCCCTCCACTTT	NA	TRBD1	TRBV25-1	TRBJ1-6
CASSWTRSTGELFF	TGTGCCAGCAGCTGGACAAGGAGCACCGGGGAGCTGTTTTTT	NA	NA	TRBV11-3	TRBJ2-2
CASSLAGRAMNTEAFF	TGTGCCAGCAGCTTAGCGGGGAGGGCAATGAACACTGAAGCTTTCTTT	NA	NA	TRBV11-2	TRBJ1-1
CASSPIAESSYNEQFF	TGCGCCAGCAGCCCGATAGCGGAAAGCTCCTACAATGAGCAGTTCTTC	NA	NA	TRBV4-1	TRBJ2-1
CASSYRQGGNQPQHF	TGTGCCAGCAGTTACCGACAGGGCGGCAATCAGCCCCAGCATTTT	NA	TRBD1	TRBV6-5	TRBJ1-5
CASSLRLATQETQYF	TGTGCCAGCAGTTTAAGGCTAGCGACCCAAGAGACCCAGTACTTC	NA	NA	TRBV27	TRBJ2-5
CASSLGDMQETQYF	TGTGCCAGCAGCCTGGGGGACATGCAAGAGACCCAGTACTTC	NA	NA	TRBV7-8	TRBJ2-5
CASSPYRTRGRGTDTQYF	TGTGCCAGCTCACCATATAGAACGCGGGGAAGGGGCACAGATACGCAGTATTTT	NA	NA	TRBV18	TRBJ2-3
CASSPLDRNEKLFF	TGTGCCAGCAGTCCTCTTGACAGGAATGAAAAACTGTTTTTT	NA	NA	TRBV27	TRBJ1-4
CASSFGGVGYNEQFF	TGTGCCAGCAGCTTCGGGGGAGTCGGCTACAATGAGCAGTTCTTC	NA	NA	TRBV5-4	TRBJ2-1
CASSSTGNEHQPQHF	TGTGCCAGCAGTAGTACAGGGAATGAACATCAGCCCCAGCATTTT	NA	NA	TRBV2	TRBJ1-5
CASSLGQGGSPLHF	TGTGCCAGCAGTTTAGGACAGGGCGGGTCACCCCTCCACTTT	NA	TRBD1	TRBV28	TRBJ1-6